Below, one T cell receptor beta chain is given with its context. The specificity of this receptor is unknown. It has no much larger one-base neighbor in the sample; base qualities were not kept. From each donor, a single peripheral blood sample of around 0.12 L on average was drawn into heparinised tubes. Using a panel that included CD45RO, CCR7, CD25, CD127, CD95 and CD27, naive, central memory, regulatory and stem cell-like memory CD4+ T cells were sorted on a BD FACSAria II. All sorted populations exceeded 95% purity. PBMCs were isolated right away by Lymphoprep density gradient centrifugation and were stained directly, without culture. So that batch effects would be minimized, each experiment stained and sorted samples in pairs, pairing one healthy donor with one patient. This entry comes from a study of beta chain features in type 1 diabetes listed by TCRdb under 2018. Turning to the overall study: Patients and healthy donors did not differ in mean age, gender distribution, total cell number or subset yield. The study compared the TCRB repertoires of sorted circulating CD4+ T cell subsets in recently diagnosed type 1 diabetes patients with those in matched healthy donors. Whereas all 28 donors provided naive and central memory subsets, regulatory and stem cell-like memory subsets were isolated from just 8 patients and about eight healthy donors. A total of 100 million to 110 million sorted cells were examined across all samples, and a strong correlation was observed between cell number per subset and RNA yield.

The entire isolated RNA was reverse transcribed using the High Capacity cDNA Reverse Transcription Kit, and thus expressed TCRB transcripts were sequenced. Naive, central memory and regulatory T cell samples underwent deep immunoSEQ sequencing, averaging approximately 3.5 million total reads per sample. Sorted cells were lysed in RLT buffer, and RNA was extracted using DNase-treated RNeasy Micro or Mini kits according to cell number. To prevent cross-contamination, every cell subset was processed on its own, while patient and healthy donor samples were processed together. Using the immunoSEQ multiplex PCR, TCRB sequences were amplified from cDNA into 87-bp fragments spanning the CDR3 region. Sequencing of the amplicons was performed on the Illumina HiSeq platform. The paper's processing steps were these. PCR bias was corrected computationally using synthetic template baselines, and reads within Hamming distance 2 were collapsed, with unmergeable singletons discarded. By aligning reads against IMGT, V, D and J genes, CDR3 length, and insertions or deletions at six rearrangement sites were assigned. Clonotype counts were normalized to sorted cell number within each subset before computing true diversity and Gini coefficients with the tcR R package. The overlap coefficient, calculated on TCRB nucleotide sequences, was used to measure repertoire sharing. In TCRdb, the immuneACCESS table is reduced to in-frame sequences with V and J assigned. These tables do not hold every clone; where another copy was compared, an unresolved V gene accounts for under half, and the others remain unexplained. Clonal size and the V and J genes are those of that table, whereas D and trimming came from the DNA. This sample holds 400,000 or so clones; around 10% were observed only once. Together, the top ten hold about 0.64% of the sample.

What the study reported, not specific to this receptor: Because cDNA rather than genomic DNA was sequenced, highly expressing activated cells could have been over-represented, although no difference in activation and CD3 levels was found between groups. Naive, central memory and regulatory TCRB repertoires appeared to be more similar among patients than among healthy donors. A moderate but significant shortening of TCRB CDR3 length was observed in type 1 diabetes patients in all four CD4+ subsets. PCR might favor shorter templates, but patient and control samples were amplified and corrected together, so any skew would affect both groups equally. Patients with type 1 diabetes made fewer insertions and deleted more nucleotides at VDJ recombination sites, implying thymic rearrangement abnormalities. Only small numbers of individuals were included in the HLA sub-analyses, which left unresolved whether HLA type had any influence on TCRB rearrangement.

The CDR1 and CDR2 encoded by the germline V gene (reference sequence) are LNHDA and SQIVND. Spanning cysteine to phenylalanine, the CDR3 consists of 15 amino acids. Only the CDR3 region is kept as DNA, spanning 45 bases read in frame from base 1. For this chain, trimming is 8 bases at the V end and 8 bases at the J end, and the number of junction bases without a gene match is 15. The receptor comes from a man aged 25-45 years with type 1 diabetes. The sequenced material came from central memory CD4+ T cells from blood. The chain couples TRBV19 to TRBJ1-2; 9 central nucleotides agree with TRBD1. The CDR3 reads CASAFVRDRVDGYTF. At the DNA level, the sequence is TGTGCCAGTGCCTTCGTACGGGACAGGGTGGACGGCTACACCTTC.